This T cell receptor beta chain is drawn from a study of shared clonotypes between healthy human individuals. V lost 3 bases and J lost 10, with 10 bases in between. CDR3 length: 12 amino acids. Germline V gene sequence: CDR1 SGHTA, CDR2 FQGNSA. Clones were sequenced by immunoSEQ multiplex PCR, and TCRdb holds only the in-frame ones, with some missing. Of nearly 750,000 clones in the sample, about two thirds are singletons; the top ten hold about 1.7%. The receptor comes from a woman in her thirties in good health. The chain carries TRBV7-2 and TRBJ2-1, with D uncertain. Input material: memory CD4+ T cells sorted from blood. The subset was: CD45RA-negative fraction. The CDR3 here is CASSFQDGEQFF. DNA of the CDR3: TGTGCCAGCAGCTTCCAGGATGGGGAGCAGTTCTTC. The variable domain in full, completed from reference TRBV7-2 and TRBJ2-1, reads GAGVSQSPSNKVTEKGKDVELRCDPISGHTALYWYRQSLGQGLEFLIYFQGNSAPDKSGLPSDRFSAERTGGSVSTLTIQRTQQEDSAVYLCASSFQDGEQFFGPGTRLTVL.